The 14 T cell receptor beta chains below come from one sample, sequenced in a study of blood T cell repertoires in COVID-19 (dated by TCRdb to about 2020). Libraries were prepared through the immunoSEQ multiplex PCR assay. Not all clones reach the TCRdb copy of this immuneACCESS table, which keeps in-frame sequences only. Checked studies attribute under half of the gap to unresolved V genes and leave the rest unexplained. In this sample the table shows around 300,000 clones, 90% of which occur a single time. The ten most abundant clones make up about 1% of the sample. The sequencing input was peripheral blood. Every receptor here comes from a woman aged 35 to 49 with COVID-19, enrolled during active disease.

In this sample, this clone is medium-sized. This rearrangement joins TRBV6-4 to TRBJ1-2; 8 positions agree with TRBD1. The CDR3 runs to 16 residues. In germline, CDR1 is MRHNA, CDR2 SNTAGT. With V trimmed by 0 bases and J by 6 bases, 9 bases remained unmatched. Written as DNA, the CDR3 is TGTGCCAGCAGTGACTCCTCAGACAGGGGAGCCGATGGCTACACCTTC. Its protein product is CASSDSSDRGADGYTF.

This chain uses TRBV12-3 or TRBV12-4 with TRBJ1-1; D remains ambiguous. CDR3 length equals 12 residues. V was clipped by 4 bases and J by 3 bases, with 6 bases between them. The CDR3 is CASSSSYTEAFF. The CDR3 region has the DNA TGTGCCAGCAGTTCGTCGTACACTGAAGCTTTCTTT.

The V call is TRBV5-4, the J call TRBJ1-5; D is unresolved. The germline V and J ends were trimmed by 4 bases and 2 bases, with 10 bases remaining between them. Germline assignment: CDR1 SGHNT and CDR2 YYREEE (reference sequence). The CDR3 length is 14 residues. The CDR3 sequence: CASSRGVGNQPQHF. CDR3 DNA sequence: TGTGCCAGCAGCAGAGGAGTGGGCAATCAGCCCCAGCATTTT. Full variable domain (missing parts from reference TRBV5-4 and TRBJ1-5): ETGVTQSPTHLIKTRGQQVTLRCSSQSGHNTVSWYQQALGQGPQFIFQYYREEENGRGNFPPRFSGLQFPNYSSELNVNALELDDSALYLCASSRGVGNQPQHFGDGTRLSIL.

This clone came up once. The V and J genes are TRBV9 and TRBJ2-1; a possible D gene is TRBD2 (7 bases). Trimming pared 1 base from V and 2 bases from J, leaving 25 bases between. The CDR3 length is 20 residues. Germline lookup yields CDR1 SGDLS and CDR2 YYNGEE. The DNA for the CDR3 is TGTGCCAGCAGCGTAACCCCGGGACTACAGGGCCCTACGGCCTACAATGAGCAGTTCTTC. It encodes CASSVTPGLQGPTAYNEQFF.

The rearrangement links TRBV4-1 to TRBJ2-7; 10 nucleotides line up with TRBD2. The CDR3 is 18 amino acids. Per the germline V gene, CDR1 is MGHRA and CDR2 is YSYEKL. With V trimmed by 0 bases and J by 0 bases, 8 bases remained unmatched. The CDR3 DNA reads as TGCGCCAGCAGCCAAGATCGGGGCGCTAGCGGGAGCTCCTACGAGCAGTACTTC. Translated: CASSQDRGASGSSYEQYF.

V and J are TRBV12-3 or TRBV12-4 and TRBJ1-1; 9 nucleotides agree with TRBD1. Losses at the gene ends were 6 bases for V and 9 bases for J; bases not matched to a gene: 8. The CDR3 extends over 13 amino acids. CDR3 residues: CASSPDGTGKAFF. Written as DNA, the CDR3 is TGTGCCAGCAGCCCTGATGGGACAGGGAAAGCTTTCTTT.

The chain employs TRBV7-2 and TRBJ2-4; D gene ambiguous. CDR3 size: 14 residues. Germline V CDR1 and CDR2: SGHTA, FQGNSA. V was trimmed by 5 bases and J by 0 bases, leaving 8 bases between them. Here the CDR3 DNA reads TGTGCCAGCAGCGCCCAGTTAGCCAAAAACATTCAGTACTTC. Encoded protein: CASSAQLAKNIQYF.

V usage is TRBV12-5 and J usage is TRBJ2-2, with 8 positions matching TRBD1. There are 15 residues in the CDR3. CDR1 is LGHNT and CDR2 is FRNRAP in the germline V gene. Trimming took 6 bases from V and 5 from J; bases not matched to a gene: 8. The CDR3 region is CASGATGVGTGELFF. The CDR3 coding sequence is TGTGCTAGTGGGGCGACAGGGGTTGGAACCGGGGAGCTGTTTTTT.

The chain joins TRBV6-5 to TRBJ1-2; 12 nucleotides line up with TRBD1. CDR1 is MNHEY, CDR2 SVGAGI, per germline. This CDR3 spans 15 amino acids. V shed 1 base and J 4 bases; nucleotides not matched to a gene: 1. Here the CDR3 DNA reads TGTGCCAGCAGTTACTTGGGACAGGGGGCCTATGGCTACACCTTC. Amino acid sequence: CASSYLGQGAYGYTF.

Here the CDR3 reads CASGRDRLNSPLHF. The DNA for the CDR3 is TGTGCCAGCGGCCGGGACAGACTGAATTCACCCCTCCACTTT. V gene TRBV18 combines with J gene TRBJ1-6, with 7 bases identical to TRBD1. Unmatched junction bases numbered 8, after V lost 8 bases and J lost 7 bases. CDR3 size: 14 residues. CDR1 is KGHSH, CDR2 LQKENI, per germline.

CDR3 sequence: CASSSDKNTEAFF. The CDR3 DNA reads as TGCGCCAGCAGCTCGGACAAGAACACTGAAGCTTTCTTT. This rearrangement joins TRBV4-1 to TRBJ1-1; tentatively, D is TRBD1 (5 bases). The CDR3 spans 13 residues. In germline, CDR1 is MGHRA, CDR2 YSYEKL. Trimming removed 5 bases at V and 1 base at J, with 8 bases between.

The chain couples TRBV4-2 to TRBJ2-5, with D perhaps TRBD1 (6 bases). The V end lost 0 bases, the J end lost 4 bases, and 9 bases lay between the germline ends. In germline, CDR1 is LGHNA, CDR2 YNFKEQ. The CDR3 covers 14 residues. The CDR3 protein is CASSQDTGSETQYF. CDR3 coding DNA: TGTGCCAGCAGCCAAGATACAGGGTCAGAGACCCAGTACTTC.

The rearrangement links TRBV7-2 to TRBJ2-1; D might be TRBD1 (5 bases). Trimming took 4 bases from V and 1 from J, leaving 17 bases between them. CDR1 is SGHTA and CDR2 is FQGNSA in the germline V gene. CDR3 length: 17 amino acids. CDR3 in DNA: TGTGCCAGCAGCTCCGGACACAGTCTTCGTTCCTACAATGAGCAGTTCTTC. The encoded protein is CASSSGHSLRSYNEQFF. Combining the CDR3 with reference TRBV7-2 and TRBJ2-1 gives the whole variable domain GAGVSQSPSNKVTEKGKDVELRCDPISGHTALYWYRQSLGQGLEFLIYFQGNSAPDKSGLPSDRFSAERTGGSVSTLTIQRTQQEDSAVYLCASSSGHSLRSYNEQFFGPGTRLTVL.

The chain has TRBV27 and TRBJ1-4, with D possibly matching TRBD1 (5 bases). Trimming stripped 5 bases from V and 7 bases from J, with 20 bases between. The length of the CDR3 is 16 residues. The germline V gene has CDR1 MNHEY and CDR2 SMNVEV (reference sequence). The DNA of the CDR3 is TGTGCCAGCAGTCCGGTGACAGCCCACACCCTTGAAAAACTGTTTTTT. It specifies CASSPVTAHTLEKLFF. The whole variable domain, filled in from reference TRBV27 and TRBJ1-4, reads EAQVTQNPRYLITVTGKKLTVTCSQNMNHEYMSWYRQDPGLGLRQIYYSMNVEVTDKGDVPEGYKVSRKEKRNFPLILESPSPNQTSLYFCASSPVTAHTLEKLFFGSGTQLSVL.